One sample yielded the 14 T cell receptor beta chains listed below, sequenced in a study of spatial heterogeneity in lung cancer. Time point in this sample: sample taken at primary tumor resection. Without sorting, whole RNA was sequenced from tumor, nontumor lung or frozen PBMC. TCRdb reanalysed the 5' RACE reads using MiXCR and keeps one entry per CDR3 protein. Of about 23,000 distinct CDR3 sequences in the sample, roughly 4.5% were seen once. This specimen consisted of PBMCs, obtained at surgery. The origin of the receptors is a male donor with early-stage non-small cell lung cancer.

This clonotype occurred many times. The rearrangement joins TRBV7-9 to TRBJ2-5, with D possibly matching TRBD2 (7 bases). Trimming took 7 bases from V and 5 from J, leaving 11 bases between them. Germline V gives CDR1 SEHNR, CDR2 FQNEAQ (reference sequence). This CDR3 contains 12 residues. The CDR3 coding sequence is TGTGCCAGCACCAAGGGGGGGGAGACCCAGTACTTC. Translation: CASTKGGETQYF.

This clonotype was seen at least ten times. The V call is TRBV2, the J call TRBJ2-6; no reliable D call. This CDR3 contains 13 residues. Germline-derived CDR1 and CDR2 are SNHLY and FYNNEI. V was clipped by 5 bases and J by 3 bases, with 5 bases between them. CDR3 DNA sequence: TGTGCCAGCAGTCTCGGTGGGGCCAACGTCCTGACTTTC. Translating it yields CASSLGGANVLTF.

This clonotype was detected ten times or more. The chain uses TRBV4-1 and TRBJ1-3, with D uncertain. This CDR3 is 15 amino acids long. Trimming took 7 bases from V and 1 from J, leaving 14 bases between them. The germline V gene encodes CDR1 MGHRA and CDR2 YSYEKL. The CDR3 sequence is CASTTSHGSGNTIYF. The CDR3 bases are TGCGCCAGCACGACCTCCCACGGTTCTGGAAACACCATATATTTT.

This clonotype has a count of ten or more. This chain uses TRBV12-3 or TRBV12-4 with TRBJ2-1, with D possibly being TRBD1 (6 bases). The CDR3 contains 12 residues. V lost 6 bases and J lost 10, with 13 bases in between. The CDR3 region is CASSRNRDEQFF. CDR3 sequence (DNA): TGTGCCAGCAGCCGAAACAGGGACGAGCAGTTCTTC.

This clonotype has a count of ten or more. The rearrangement joins TRBV5-4 to TRBJ2-3; tentatively, D is TRBD2 (5 bases). Germline V lookup: CDR1 SGHNT, CDR2 YYREEE (reference sequence). Trimming stripped 0 bases from V and 4 bases from J, with 9 bases between. CDR3 length equals 14 residues. The CDR3 loop reads CASSLVGSADTQYF. The DNA of the CDR3 is TGTGCCAGCAGCTTGGTGGGGAGCGCAGATACGCAGTATTTT. The full variable domain, rest sourced from reference TRBV5-4 and TRBJ2-3, is ETGVTQSPTHLIKTRGQQVTLRCSSQSGHNTVSWYQQALGQGPQFIFQYYREEENGRGNFPPRFSGLQFPNYSSELNVNALELDDSALYLCASSLVGSADTQYFGPGTRLTVL.

In its sample, this clonotype was seen many times. The V gene is TRBV6-5, the J gene TRBJ2-7; D is possibly TRBD2 (6 bases). CDR1 MNHEY and CDR2 SVGAGI come from the germline V gene. Trimming pared 7 bases from V and 2 bases from J, leaving 15 bases between. This CDR3 contains 14 residues. The CDR3 spells CASTPGRLPYEQYF. The CDR3 DNA follows: TGTGCCAGCACCCCGGGGAGGTTGCCCTACGAGCAGTACTTC.

Ten or more counts support this clonotype. The rearrangement joins TRBV3-1 to TRBJ1-4; no clear D. Trimming left V 4 bases short and J 6 bases short, with 6 bases between. The germline CDR1 and CDR2 sequences are LGHDT and YNNKEL (reference sequence). The CDR3 has 12 residues. CDR3 residues: CASSPRDEKLFF. In DNA form, the CDR3 reads TGTGCCAGCAGCCCCCGGGATGAAAAACTGTTTTTT. Looking up the rest from reference TRBV3-1 and TRBJ1-4 gives the full variable domain: DTAVSQTPKYLVTQMGNDKSIKCEQNLGHDTMYWYKQDSKKFLKIMFSYNNKELIINETVPNRFSPKSPDKAHLNLHINSLELGDSAVYFCASSPRDEKLFFGSGTQLSVL.

This clonotype was observed at least ten times. This rearrangement joins TRBV28 to TRBJ2-7; TRBD1 matches at 8 bases. Germline CDR1 is MDHEN and CDR2 is SYDVKM. V shed 3 bases, J shed 3 bases, and the junction held 4 bases outside the gene matches. The CDR3 consists of 14 residues. The DNA of the CDR3 is TGTGCCAGCAGTTTCACAGGGGGTTTCTACGAGCAGTACTTC. Its protein is CASSFTGGFYEQYF.

This clonotype occurred many times. J is TRBJ2-5 and V is TRBV5-4; 8 nucleotides match TRBD1. The CDR3 covers 14 residues. Trimming removed 5 bases from V and 5 bases from J; junction bases left unmatched: 8. From germline, CDR1 is SGHNT and CDR2 YYREEE (reference sequence). CDR3 coding DNA: TGTGCCAGCAGAACCGGACAGGGCGGGGAGACCCAGTACTTC. Protein product: CASRTGQGGETQYF.

This chain connects TRBV11-2 to TRBJ2-1; 7 bases are shared with TRBD2. Germline loops: CDR1 SGHAT, CDR2 FQNNGV. This CDR3 has 14 amino acids. Trimming removed 8 bases from V and 0 bases from J; junction bases left unmatched: 4. The CDR3 bases are TGTGCCAGCGCGTGGGGGGGCTCCTACAATGAGCAGTTCTTC. It codes for CASAWGGSYNEQFF. Complete variable domain (other parts from reference TRBV11-2 and TRBJ2-1): EAGVAQSPRYKIIEKRQSVAFWCNPISGHATLYWYQQILGQGPKLLIQFQNNGVVDDSQLPKDRFSAERLKGVDSTLKIQPAKLEDSAVYLCASAWGGSYNEQFFGPGTRLTVL.

This clonotype was picked up a small number of times. The chain carries TRBV20-1 and TRBJ1-1; D gene ambiguous. CDR3 length: 11 amino acids. Trimming took off 3 bases at V and 10 bases at J, with 12 bases between the two ends. CDR1 and CDR2 from the germline V gene are DFQATT and SNEGSKA (reference sequence). The CDR3 bases are TGCAGTGCTAGGGGTTCGGAAGGAGCTTTCTTT. It translates to CSARGSEGAFF.

By share of the sample, this clonotype is medium-sized. The chain uses TRBV12-3 or TRBV12-4 and TRBJ1-5; perhaps TRBD1 as D (6 bases). The CDR3 sequence is 13 residues long. V dropped 6 bases and J dropped 5 bases, with 11 bases sitting between them. The CDR3 loop reads CASSLDSDQPQHF. CDR3 coding DNA: TGTGCCAGCAGCCTGGACAGTGATCAGCCCCAGCATTTT.

This clonotype was seen many times. The V gene is TRBV4-3, the J gene TRBJ1-5, with a weak D call TRBD1 (6 bases). Germline CDR1 is LGHNA and CDR2 is YSLEER. This CDR3 spans 18 amino acids. The V and J ends lost 0 bases and 6 bases respectively, with 21 bases between them. The CDR3 region is CASSQEYRGSGAGQPQHF. The CDR3 bases are TGCGCCAGCAGCCAAGAATACCGGGGTTCAGGGGCCGGTCAGCCCCAGCATTTT.

This clonotype was counted ten times or more. The J gene is TRBJ2-7, the V gene TRBV10-3; no firm D call. V lost 3 bases, J lost 0 bases, and 12 bases lay in between. Germline CDR1 ENHRY, CDR2 SYGVKD. There are 15 residues in the CDR3. The CDR3 DNA sequence: TGTGCCATCAGTGACCAGTCAAGAAGCTCCTACGAGCAGTACTTC. It translates to CAISDQSRSSYEQYF.